The sequence of this TCR beta chain was determined in a study of technical replicates of blood from several donors. The data were produced by immunoSEQ multiplex PCR, yet TCRdb's version contains in-frame clones alone and is incomplete. Of just over 60,000 clones in the sample, about 87% are singletons; the top ten hold 5.2%. A single count supports this clone. Material: PBMCs. This clonotype was obtained from a human donor in good health. Some clones in this sample may be carry-over from other donors' samples.

In DNA, the CDR3 is TGTGCCATCAGTGAGGCTAGCGGCAACCCCTACAATGAGCAGTTCTTC. This translates into CAISEASGNPYNEQFF. The genes are TRBV10-3 and TRBJ2-1, with 7 bases matching TRBD2. J gave up 2 bases and V 2 bases, and 6 bases lay outside the gene matches. The germline gives CDR1 ENHRY, CDR2 SYGVKD. The CDR3 sequence is 16 residues long.